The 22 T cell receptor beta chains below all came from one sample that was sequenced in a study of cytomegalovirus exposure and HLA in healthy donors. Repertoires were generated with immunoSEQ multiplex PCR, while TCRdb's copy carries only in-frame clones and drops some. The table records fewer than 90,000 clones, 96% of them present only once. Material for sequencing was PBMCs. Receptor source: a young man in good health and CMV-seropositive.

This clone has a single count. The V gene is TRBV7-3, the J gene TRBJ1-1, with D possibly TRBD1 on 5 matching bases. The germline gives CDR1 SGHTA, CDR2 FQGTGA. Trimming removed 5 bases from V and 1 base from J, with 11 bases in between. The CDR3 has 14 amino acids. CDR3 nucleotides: TGTGCCAGCAGCCCAGGGCATTCGAACACTGAAGCTTTCTTT. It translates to CASSPGHSNTEAFF.

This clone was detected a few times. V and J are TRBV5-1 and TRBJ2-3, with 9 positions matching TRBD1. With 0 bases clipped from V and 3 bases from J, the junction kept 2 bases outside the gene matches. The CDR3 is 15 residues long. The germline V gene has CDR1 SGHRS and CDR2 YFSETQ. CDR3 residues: CASSLEGQGTDTQYF. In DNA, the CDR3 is TGCGCCAGCAGCTTGGAGGGACAGGGAACAGATACGCAGTATTTT.

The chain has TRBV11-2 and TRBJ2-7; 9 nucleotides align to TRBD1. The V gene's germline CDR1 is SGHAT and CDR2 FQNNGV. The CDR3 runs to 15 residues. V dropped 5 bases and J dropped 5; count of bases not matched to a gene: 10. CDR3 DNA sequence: TGTGCCAGCAGCCTATGGACAGGGGAGTTGGACGAGCAGTACTTC. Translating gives CASSLWTGELDEQYF. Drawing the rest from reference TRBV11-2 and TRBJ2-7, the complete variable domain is EAGVAQSPRYKIIEKRQSVAFWCNPISGHATLYWYQQILGQGPKLLIQFQNNGVVDDSQLPKDRFSAERLKGVDSTLKIQPAKLEDSAVYLCASSLWTGELDEQYFGPGTRLTVT.

The CDR3, as DNA: TGTGCCAGCAGTGCTGGAGCGGGAGACTCAGATACGCAGTATTTT. Translated: CASSAGAGDSDTQYF. The J gene is TRBJ2-3, the V gene TRBV6-4; the match to TRBD2 covers 8 bases. V shed 4 bases and J 4 bases; nucleotides not matched to a gene: 7. The CDR3 contains 15 residues. The germline V gene encodes CDR1 MRHNA and CDR2 SNTAGT.

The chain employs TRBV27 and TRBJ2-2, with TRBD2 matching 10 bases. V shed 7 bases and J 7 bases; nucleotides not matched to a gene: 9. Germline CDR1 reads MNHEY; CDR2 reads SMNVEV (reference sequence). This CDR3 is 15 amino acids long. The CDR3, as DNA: TGTGCCAGCACCCCCATAGCGGGAGGAATCGGGGAGCTGTTTTTT. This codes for CASTPIAGGIGELFF.

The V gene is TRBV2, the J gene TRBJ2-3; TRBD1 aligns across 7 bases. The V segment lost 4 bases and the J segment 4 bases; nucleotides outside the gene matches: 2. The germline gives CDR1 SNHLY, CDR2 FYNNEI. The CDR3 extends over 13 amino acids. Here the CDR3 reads CASSVQGADTQYF. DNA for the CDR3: TGTGCCAGCAGTGTTCAGGGGGCAGATACGCAGTATTTT.

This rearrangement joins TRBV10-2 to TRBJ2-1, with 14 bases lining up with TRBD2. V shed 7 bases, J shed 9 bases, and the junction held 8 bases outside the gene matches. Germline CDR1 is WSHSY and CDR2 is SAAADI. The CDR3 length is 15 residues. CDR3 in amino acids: CASMGLAGAPGEQFF. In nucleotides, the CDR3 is TGCGCCAGCATGGGACTAGCGGGAGCCCCGGGTGAGCAGTTCTTC.

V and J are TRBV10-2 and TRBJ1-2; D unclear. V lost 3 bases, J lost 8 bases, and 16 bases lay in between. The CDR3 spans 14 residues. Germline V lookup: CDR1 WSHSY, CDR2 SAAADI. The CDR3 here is CASSDSRLDGGYTF. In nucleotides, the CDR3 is TGCGCCAGCAGTGACTCCCGACTCGACGGAGGCTACACCTTC.

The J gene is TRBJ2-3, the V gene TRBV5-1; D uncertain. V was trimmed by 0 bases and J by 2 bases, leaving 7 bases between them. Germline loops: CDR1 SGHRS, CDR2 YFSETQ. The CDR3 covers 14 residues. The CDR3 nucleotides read TGCGCCAGCAGCTTGGATCAGGCCACAGATACGCAGTATTTT. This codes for CASSLDQATDTQYF.

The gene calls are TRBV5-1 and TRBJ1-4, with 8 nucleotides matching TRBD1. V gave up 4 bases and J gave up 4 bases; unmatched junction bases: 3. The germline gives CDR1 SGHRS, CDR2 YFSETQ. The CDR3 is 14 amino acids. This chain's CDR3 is CASSMDRDNEKLFF. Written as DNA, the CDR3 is TGCGCCAGCAGCATGGACAGGGATAATGAAAAACTGTTTTTT.

The CDR3 sequence: CASTNPGGSGYEQYF. CDR3 sequence (DNA): TGTGCCAGCACCAACCCCGGCGGGAGCGGGTACGAGCAGTACTTC. The chain carries TRBV6-6 and TRBJ2-7; 7 nucleotides agree with TRBD2. Germline trimming cut 7 bases from V and 4 bases from J; bases unmatched to any gene: 13. The CDR3 runs to 15 residues. The V gene's germline CDR1 is MNHNY and CDR2 SVGAGI (reference sequence).

The CDR3 sequence: CASSPSRLSYNEQFF. In nucleotides, the CDR3 is TGCGCCAGCAGTCCTTCGCGGCTCTCCTACAATGAGCAGTTCTTC. The V and J genes are TRBV5-1 and TRBJ2-1; D not certain. Between the trimmed V and J ends, which lost 5 bases and 0 bases, there was a span of 12 bases. Germline V CDR1 and CDR2: SGHRS, YFSETQ. The CDR3 totals 15 residues.

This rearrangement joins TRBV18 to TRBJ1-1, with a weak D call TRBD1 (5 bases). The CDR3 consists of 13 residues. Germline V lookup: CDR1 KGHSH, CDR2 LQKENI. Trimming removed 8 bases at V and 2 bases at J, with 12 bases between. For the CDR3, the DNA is TGTGCCAGCGAGGACACGCCCAACACTGAAGCTTTCTTT. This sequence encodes CASEDTPNTEAFF.

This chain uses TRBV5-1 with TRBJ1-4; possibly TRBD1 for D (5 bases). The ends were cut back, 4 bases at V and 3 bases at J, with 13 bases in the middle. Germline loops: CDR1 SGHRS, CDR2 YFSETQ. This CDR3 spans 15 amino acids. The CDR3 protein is CASSALTAPNEKLFF. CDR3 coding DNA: TGCGCCAGCAGCGCACTGACAGCTCCTAATGAAAAACTGTTTTTT.

CDR3 region: CASRLPGQGTYSNQPQHF. CDR3 nucleotides: TGTGCAAGTCGCTTACCGGGACAGGGGACATATAGCAATCAGCCCCAGCATTTT. This chain joins TRBV12-2 and TRBJ1-5; the table's D call of TRBD1 was not tested on the DNA. TRBV12-2 is given as a pseudogene. The CDR3 has 18 residues.

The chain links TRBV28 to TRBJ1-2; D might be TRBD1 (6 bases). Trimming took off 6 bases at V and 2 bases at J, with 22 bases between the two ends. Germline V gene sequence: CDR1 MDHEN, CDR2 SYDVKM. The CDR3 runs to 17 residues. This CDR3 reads CASSSSLGGVLNYGYTF. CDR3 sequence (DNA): TGTGCCAGCAGCTCATCACTAGGGGGGGTACTAAACTATGGCTACACCTTC.

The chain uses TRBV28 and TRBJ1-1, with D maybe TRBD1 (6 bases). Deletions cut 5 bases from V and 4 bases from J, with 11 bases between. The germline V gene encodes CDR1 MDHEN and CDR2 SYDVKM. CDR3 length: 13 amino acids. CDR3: CASSHLGATEAFF. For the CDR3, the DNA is TGTGCCAGCAGTCATCTGGGGGCCACTGAAGCTTTCTTT.

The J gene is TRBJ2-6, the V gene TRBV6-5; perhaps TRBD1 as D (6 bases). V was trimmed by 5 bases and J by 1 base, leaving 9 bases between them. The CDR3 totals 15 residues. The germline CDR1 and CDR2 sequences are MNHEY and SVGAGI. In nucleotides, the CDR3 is TGTGCCAGCAGTCTAACAGGGTCTGGGGCCAACGTCCTGACTTTC. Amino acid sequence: CASSLTGSGANVLTF.

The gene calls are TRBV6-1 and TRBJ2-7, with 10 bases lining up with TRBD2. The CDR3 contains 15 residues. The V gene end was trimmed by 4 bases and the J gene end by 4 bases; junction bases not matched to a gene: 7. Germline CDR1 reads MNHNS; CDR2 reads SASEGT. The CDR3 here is CASSAPSGSGYEQYF. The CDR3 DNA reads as TGTGCCAGCAGTGCCCCTAGCGGGAGCGGTTACGAGCAGTACTTC.

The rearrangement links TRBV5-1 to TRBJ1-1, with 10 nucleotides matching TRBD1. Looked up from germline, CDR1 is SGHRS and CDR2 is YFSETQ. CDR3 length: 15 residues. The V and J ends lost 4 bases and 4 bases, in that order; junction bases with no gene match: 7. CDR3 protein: CASSGGTGVTTEAFF. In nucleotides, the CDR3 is TGCGCCAGCAGCGGGGGGACAGGGGTGACCACTGAAGCTTTCTTT.

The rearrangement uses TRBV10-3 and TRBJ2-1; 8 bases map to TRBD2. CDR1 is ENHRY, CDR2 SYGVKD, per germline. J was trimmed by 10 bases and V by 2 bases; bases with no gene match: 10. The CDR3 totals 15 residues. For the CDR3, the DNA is TGTGCCATCAGTGAGGATGGAGCGGGAGCTGACGAGCAGTTCTTC. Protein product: CAISEDGAGADEQFF.

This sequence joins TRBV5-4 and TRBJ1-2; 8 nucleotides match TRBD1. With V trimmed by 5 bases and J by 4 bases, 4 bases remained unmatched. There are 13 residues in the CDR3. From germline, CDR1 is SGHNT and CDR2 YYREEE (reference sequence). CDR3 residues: CASSRTGIYGYTF. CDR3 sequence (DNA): TGTGCCAGCAGTAGGACAGGGATCTATGGCTACACCTTC.